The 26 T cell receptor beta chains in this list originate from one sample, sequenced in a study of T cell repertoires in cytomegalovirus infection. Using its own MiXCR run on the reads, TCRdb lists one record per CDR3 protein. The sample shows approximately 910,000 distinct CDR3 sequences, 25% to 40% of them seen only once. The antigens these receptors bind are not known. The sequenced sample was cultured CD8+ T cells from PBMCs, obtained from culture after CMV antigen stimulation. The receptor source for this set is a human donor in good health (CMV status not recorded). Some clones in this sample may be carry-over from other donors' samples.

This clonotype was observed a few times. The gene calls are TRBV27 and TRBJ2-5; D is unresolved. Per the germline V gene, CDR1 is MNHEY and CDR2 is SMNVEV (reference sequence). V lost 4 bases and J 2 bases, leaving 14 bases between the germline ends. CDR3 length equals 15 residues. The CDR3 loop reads CASSSRRRLQETQYF. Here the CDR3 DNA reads TGTGCCAGCAGTTCGAGACGACGGCTACAAGAGACCCAGTACTTC.

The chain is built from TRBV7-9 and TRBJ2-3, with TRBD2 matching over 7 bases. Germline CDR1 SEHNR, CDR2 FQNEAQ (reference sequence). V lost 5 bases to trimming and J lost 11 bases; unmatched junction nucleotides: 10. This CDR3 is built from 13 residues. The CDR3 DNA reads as TGTGCCAGCAGCCCAATGGGGGGGTTGGTGCAGTATTTT. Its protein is CASSPMGGLVQYF.

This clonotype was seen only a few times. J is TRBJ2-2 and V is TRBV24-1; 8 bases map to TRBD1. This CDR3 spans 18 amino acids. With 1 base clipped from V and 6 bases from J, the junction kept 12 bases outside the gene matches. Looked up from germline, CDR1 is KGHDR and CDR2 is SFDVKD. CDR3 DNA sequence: TGTGCCACCAGTGATTTCAGTCAGGGGGCGCAAAAGCCCGGGGAGCTGTTTTTT. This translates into CATSDFSQGAQKPGELFF.

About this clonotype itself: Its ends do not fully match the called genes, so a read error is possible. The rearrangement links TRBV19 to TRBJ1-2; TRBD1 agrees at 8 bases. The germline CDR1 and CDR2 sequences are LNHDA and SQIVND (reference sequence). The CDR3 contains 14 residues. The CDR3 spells CVSSTQGATYGYTF. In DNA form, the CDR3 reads TGTGTCAGTAGTACCCAGGGGGCGACCTATGGCTACACCTTC.

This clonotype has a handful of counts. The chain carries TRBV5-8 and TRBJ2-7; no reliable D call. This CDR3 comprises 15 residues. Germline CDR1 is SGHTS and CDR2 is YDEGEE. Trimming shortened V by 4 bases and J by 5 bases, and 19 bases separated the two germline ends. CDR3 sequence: CASSAKGRTRDEQYV. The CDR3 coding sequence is TGTGCCAGCAGCGCTAAAGGGCGGACCCGGGACGAGCAGTACGTC.

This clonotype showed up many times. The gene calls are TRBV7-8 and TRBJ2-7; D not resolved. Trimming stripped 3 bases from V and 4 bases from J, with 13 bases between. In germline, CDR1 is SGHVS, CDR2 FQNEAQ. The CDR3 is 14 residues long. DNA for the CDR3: TGTGCCAGCAGCTTCGACAAGTGGGTTTACGAGCAGTACTTC. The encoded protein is CASSFDKWVYEQYF.

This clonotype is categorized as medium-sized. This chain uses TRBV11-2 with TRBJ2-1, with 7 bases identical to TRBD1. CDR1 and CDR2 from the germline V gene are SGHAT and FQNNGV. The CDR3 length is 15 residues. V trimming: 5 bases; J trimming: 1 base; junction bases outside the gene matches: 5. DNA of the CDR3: TGTGCCAGCAGCGAACGGGACAGTTCCTACAATGAGCAGTTCTTC. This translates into CASSERDSSYNEQFF.

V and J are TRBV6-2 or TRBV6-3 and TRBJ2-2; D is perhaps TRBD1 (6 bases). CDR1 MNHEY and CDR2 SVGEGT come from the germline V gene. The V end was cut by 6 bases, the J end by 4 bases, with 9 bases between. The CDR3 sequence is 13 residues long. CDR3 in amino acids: CASSHRVTGELFF. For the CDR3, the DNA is TGTGCCAGCAGCCACAGGGTCACCGGGGAGCTGTTTTTT.

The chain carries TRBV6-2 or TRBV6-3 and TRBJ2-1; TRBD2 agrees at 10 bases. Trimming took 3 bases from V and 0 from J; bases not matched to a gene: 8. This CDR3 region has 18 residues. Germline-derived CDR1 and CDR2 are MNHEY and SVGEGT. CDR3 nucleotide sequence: TGTGCCAGCAGTTATTTGATCCTAGCGGGGGACTCCTACAATGAGCAGTTCTTC. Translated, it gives CASSYLILAGDSYNEQFF.

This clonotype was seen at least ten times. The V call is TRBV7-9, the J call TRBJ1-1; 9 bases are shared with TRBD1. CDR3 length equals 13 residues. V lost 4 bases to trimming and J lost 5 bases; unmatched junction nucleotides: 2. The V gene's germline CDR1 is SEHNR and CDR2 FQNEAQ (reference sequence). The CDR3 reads CASSSDRGTEAFF. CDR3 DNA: TGTGCCAGCAGCTCGGACAGGGGTACTGAAGCTTTCTTT.

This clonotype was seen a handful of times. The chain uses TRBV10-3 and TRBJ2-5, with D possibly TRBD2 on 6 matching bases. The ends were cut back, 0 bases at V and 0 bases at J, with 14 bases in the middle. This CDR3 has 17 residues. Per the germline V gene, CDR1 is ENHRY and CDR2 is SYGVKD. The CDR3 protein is CAISESSISGYQETQYF. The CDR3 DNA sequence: TGTGCCATCAGTGAGTCGAGCATTAGCGGATACCAAGAGACCCAGTACTTC.

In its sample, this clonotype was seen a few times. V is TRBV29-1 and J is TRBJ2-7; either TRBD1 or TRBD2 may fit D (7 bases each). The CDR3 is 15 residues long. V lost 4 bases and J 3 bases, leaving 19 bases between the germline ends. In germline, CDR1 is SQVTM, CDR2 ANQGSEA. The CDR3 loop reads CSVGGGEGAFYEQYF. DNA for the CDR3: TGCAGCGTTGGGGGAGGGGAGGGGGCCTTCTACGAGCAGTACTTC.

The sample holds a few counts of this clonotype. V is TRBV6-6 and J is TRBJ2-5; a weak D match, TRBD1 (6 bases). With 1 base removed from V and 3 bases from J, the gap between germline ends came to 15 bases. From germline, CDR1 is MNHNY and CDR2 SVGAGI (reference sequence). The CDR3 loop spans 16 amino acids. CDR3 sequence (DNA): TGTGCCAGCAGTTACTATTTGGGGACACAAGAAGAGACCCAGTACTTC. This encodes CASSYYLGTQEETQYF.

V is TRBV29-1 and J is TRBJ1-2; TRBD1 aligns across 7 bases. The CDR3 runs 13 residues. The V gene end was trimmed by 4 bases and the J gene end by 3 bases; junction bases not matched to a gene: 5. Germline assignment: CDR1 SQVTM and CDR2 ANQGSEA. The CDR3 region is CSVGEGAYYGYTF. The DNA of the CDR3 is TGCAGCGTTGGGGAGGGGGCCTACTATGGCTACACCTTC. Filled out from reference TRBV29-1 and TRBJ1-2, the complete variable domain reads SAVISQKPSRDICQRGTSLTIQCQVDSQVTMMFWYRQQPGQSLTLIATANQGSEATYESGFVIDKFPISRPNLTFSTLTVSNMSPEDSSIYLCSVGEGAYYGYTFGSGTRLTVV.

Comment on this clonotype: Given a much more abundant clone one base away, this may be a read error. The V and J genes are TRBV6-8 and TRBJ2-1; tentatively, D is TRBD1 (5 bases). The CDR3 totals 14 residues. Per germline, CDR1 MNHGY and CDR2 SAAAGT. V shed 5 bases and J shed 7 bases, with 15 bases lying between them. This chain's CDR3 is CASSVGHGRNEQFF. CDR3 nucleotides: TGTGCCAGCAGTGTGGGGCATGGAAGGAATGAGCAGTTCTTC.

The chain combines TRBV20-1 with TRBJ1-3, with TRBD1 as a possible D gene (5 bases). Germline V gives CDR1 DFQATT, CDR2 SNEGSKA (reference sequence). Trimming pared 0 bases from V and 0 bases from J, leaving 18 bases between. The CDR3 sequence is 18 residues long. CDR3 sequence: CSARERGAYLSSGNTIYF. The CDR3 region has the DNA TGCAGTGCTAGAGAAAGGGGTGCTTATCTATCCTCTGGAAACACCATATATTTT.

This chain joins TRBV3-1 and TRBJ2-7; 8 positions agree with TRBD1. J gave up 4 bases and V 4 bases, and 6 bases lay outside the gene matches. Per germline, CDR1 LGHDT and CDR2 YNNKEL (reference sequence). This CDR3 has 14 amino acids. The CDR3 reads CASSPDRVWYEQYF. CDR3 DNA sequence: TGTGCCAGCAGCCCGGACAGGGTATGGTACGAGCAGTACTTC.

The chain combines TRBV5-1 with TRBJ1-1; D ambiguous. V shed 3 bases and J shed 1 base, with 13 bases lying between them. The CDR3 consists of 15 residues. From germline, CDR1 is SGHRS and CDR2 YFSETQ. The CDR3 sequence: CASSSDNFPNTEAFF. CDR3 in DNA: TGCGCCAGCAGCTCAGACAATTTCCCGAACACTGAAGCTTTCTTT.

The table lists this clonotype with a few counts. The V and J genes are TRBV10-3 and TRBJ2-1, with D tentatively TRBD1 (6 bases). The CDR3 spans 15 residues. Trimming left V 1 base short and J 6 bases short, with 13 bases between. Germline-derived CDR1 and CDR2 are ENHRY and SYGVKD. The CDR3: CAISEWTDRVNEQFF. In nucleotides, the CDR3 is TGTGCCATCAGTGAGTGGACAGATAGGGTCAATGAGCAGTTCTTC.

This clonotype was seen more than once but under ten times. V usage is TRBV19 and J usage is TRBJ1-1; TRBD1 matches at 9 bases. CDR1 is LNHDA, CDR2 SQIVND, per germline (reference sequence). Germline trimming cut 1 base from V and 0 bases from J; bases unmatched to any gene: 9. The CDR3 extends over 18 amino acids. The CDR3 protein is CASSIAGQGIDMNTEAFF. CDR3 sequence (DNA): TGTGCCAGTAGTATAGCGGGACAGGGAATCGATATGAACACTGAAGCTTTCTTT.

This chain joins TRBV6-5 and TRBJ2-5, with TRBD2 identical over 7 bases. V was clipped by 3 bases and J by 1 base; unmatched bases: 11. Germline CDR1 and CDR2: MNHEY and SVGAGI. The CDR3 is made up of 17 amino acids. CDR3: CASSYITEAGSQETQYF. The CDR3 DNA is TGTGCCAGCAGTTATATAACCGAAGCGGGGAGCCAAGAGACCCAGTACTTC.

The DNA of the CDR3 is TGCAGCGTTGCTCCAGGGGGCGCGGAAAATGGCTACACCTTC. Encoded protein: CSVAPGGAENGYTF. The V gene is TRBV29-1, the J gene TRBJ1-2, with TRBD1 matching over 8 bases. The length of the CDR3 is 14 residues. V shed 4 bases and J 6 bases; nucleotides not matched to a gene: 10. CDR1 SQVTM and CDR2 ANQGSEA come from the germline V gene.

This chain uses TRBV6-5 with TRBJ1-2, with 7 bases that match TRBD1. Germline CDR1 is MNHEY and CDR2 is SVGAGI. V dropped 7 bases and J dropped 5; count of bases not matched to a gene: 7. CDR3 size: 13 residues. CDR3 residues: CASTPGQVYGYTF. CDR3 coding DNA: TGTGCCAGCACCCCAGGACAGGTTTATGGCTACACCTTC.

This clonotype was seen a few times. The CDR3 spells CASSPDPSPYEQYF. Here the CDR3 DNA reads TGTGCCAGCAGCCCTGATCCGTCCCCCTACGAGCAGTACTTC. The chain uses TRBV7-6 and TRBJ2-7; D not resolved. Germline CDR1 is SGHVS and CDR2 is FNYEAQ. V was clipped by 5 bases and J by 2 bases, with 13 bases between them. The CDR3 is 14 amino acids.

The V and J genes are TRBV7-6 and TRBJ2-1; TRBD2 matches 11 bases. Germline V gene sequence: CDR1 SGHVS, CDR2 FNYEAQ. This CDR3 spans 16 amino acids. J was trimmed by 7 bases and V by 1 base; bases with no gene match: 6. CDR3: CASSLGSGGGSNEQFF. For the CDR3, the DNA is TGTGCCAGCAGCTTAGGTAGCGGGGGGGGTTCGAATGAGCAGTTCTTC. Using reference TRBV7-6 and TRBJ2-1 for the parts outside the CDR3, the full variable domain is GAGVSQSPRYKVTKRGQDVALRCDPISGHVSLYWYRQALGQGPEFLTYFNYEAQQDKSGLPNDRFSAERPEGSISTLTIQRTEQRDSAMYRCASSLGSGGGSNEQFFGPGTRLTVL.

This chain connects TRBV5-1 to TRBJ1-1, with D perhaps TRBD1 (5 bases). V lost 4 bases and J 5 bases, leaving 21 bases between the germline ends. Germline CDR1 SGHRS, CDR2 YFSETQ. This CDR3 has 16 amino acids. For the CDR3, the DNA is TGCGCCAGCAGCCCTGGGGGTTACGGGGCAAGAACTGAAGCTTTCTTT. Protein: CASSPGGYGARTEAFF.